This entry is about one T cell receptor (beta chain). Its antigen is not identified. This specimen belongs to a study of CD8+ T cells in alopecia areata. Background on the study: Twice daily, treated patients received 5 to 10 mg of oral tofacitinib. Study results and caveats: On tofacitinib, scalp clonality and expanded CD8+ clones among top 100 fell significantly.

RNA extraction was followed by reverse transcription into cDNA, which acted as the sequencing template. Some clones are missing from TCRdb's copy, which holds only in-frame ones; the method was immunoSEQ multiplex PCR. This sample has hundreds of thousands of clones, with over 45% found just once. The V end lost 4 bases, the J end lost 8 bases, and 20 bases lay between the germline ends. Germline CDR1 and CDR2: SEHNR and FQNEAQ (reference sequence). This CDR3 region has 15 residues. Treatment denoted: oral pan-JAK inhibitor, 5-10 mg twice daily. Sequenced material: CD4+ T cells sorted from blood, taken at week 24, from a patient treated with tofacitinib. The rearrangement uses TRBV7-9 and TRBJ1-2, with D possibly matching TRBD1 (5 bases). This TCR was recovered from a human donor with alopecia areata. The CDR3 DNA sequence: TGTGCCAGCAGCTCCCCGGGACCCCGCCTTAGGGGCTACACCTTC. This sequence encodes CASSSPGPRLRGYTF.